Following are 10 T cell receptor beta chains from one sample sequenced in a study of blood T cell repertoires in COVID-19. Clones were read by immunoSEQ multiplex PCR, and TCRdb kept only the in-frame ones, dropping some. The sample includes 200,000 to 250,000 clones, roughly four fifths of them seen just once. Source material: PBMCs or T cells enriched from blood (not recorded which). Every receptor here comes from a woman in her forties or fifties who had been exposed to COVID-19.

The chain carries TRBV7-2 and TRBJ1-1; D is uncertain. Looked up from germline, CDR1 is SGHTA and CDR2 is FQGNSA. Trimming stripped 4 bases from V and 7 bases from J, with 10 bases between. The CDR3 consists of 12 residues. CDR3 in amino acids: CASSSNQDEAFF. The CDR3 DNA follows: TGTGCCAGCAGCTCAAACCAGGATGAAGCTTTCTTT.

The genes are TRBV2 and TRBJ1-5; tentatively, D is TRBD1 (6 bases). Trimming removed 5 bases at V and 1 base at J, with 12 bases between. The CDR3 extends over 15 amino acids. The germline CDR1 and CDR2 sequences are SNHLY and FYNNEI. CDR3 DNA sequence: TGTGCCAGCAGTCAGGGGATTATCAGCAATCAGCCCCAGCATTTT. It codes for CASSQGIISNQPQHF.

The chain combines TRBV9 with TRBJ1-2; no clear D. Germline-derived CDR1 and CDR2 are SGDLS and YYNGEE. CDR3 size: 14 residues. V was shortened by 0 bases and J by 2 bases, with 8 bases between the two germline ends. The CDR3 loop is CASSVGSGNYGYTF. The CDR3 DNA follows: TGTGCCAGCAGCGTAGGGTCGGGAAACTATGGCTACACCTTC.

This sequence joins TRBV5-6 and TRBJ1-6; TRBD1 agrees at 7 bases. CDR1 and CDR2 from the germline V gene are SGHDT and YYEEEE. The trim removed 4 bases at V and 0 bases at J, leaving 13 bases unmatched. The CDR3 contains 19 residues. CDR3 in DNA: TGTGCCAGCAGCCCTGGGACAGAGAGGGGGAGCTCCTATAATTCACCCCTCCACTTT. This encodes CASSPGTERGSSYNSPLHF.

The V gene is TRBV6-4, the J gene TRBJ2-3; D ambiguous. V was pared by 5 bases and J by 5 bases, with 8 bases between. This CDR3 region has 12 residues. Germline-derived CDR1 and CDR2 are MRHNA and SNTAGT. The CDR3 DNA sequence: TGTGCCAGCAGTTCAGGTGGAGATACGCAGTATTTT. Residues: CASSSGGDTQYF.

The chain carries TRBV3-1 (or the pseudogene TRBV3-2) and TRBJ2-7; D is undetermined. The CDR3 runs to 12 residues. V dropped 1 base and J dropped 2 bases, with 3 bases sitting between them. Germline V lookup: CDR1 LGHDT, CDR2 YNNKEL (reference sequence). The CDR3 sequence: CASSQVTYEQYF. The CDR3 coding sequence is TGTGCCAGCAGCCAAGTAACCTACGAGCAGTACTTC.

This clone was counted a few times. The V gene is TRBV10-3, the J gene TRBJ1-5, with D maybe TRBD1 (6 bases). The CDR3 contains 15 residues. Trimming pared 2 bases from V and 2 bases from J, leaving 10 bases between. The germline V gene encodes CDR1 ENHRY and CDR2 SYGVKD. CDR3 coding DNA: TGTGCCATCAGTGAGGTGGCAGGGGGCAATCAGCCCCAGCATTTT. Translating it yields CAISEVAGGNQPQHF.

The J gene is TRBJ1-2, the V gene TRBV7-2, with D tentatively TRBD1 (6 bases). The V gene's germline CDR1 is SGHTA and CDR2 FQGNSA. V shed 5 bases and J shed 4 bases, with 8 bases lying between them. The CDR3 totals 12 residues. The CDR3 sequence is CASSGQSYGYTF. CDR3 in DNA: TGTGCCAGCAGCGGACAGTCCTATGGCTACACCTTC.

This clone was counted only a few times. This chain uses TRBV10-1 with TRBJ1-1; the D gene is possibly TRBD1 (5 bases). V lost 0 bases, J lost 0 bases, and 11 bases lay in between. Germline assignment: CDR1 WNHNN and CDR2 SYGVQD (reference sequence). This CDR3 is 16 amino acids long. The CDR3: CASSESNPGMNTEAFF. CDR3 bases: TGCGCCAGCAGTGAGTCGAATCCAGGGATGAACACTGAAGCTTTCTTT.

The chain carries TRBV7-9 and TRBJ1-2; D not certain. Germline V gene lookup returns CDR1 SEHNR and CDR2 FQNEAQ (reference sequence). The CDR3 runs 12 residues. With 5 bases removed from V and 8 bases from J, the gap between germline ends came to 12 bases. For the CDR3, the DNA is TGTGCCAGCAGCCAACCGACGGGAGGCTACACCTTC. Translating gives CASSQPTGGYTF.